This section outlines one TCR beta chain sequence together with its context. Clones were read by immunoSEQ multiplex PCR, and TCRdb kept only the in-frame ones, dropping some. The table lists more than 15,000 clones, approximately 84% of them singletons. This sample was included in a study of somatic mutations in cytotoxic T cells in rheumatoid arthritis. The J segment lost 5 bases and the V segment lost 6 bases, leaving 8 bases of the junction unmatched. The CDR3 spans 15 residues. The germline gives CDR1 SGHDT, CDR2 YYEEEE. The chain has TRBV5-6 and TRBJ2-5; the match to TRBD2 covers 12 bases. The source is an adult with rheumatoid arthritis. Input material: CD8+ T cells sorted from blood. CDR3 residues: CASILLAGGPETQYF. DNA for the CDR3: TGTGCCAGCATCCTCCTAGCGGGAGGGCCTGAGACCCAGTACTTC. The full variable domain, in which reference TRBV5-6 and TRBJ2-5 provide the parts outside the CDR3, is DAGVTQSPTHLIKTRGQQVTLRCSPKSGHDTVSWYQQALGQGPQFIFQYYEEEERQRGNFPDRFSGHQFPNYSSELNVNALLLGDSALYLCASILLAGGPETQYFGPGTRLLVL.